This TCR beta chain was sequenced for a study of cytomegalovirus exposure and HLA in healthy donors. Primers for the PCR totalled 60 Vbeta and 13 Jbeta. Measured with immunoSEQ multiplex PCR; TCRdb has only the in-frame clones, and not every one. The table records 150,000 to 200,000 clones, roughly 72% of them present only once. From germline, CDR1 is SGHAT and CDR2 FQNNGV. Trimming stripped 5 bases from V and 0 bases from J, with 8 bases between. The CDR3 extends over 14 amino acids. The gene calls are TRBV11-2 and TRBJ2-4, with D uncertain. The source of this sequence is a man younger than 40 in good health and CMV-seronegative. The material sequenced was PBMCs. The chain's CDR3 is CASSDTLAKNIQYF. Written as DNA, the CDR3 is TGTGCCAGCAGCGACACTCTAGCCAAAAACATTCAGTACTTC.